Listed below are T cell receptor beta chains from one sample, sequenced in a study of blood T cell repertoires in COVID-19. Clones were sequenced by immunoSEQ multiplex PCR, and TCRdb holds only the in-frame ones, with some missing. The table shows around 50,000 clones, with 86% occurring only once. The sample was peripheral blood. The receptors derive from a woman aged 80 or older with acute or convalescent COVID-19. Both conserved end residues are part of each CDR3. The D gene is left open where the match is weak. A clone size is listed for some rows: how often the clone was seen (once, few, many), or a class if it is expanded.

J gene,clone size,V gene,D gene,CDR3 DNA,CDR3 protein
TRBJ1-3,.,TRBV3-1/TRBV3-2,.,TGTGCCAGCAGGGGAGCTGGAAACACCATATATTTT,CASRGAGNTIYF
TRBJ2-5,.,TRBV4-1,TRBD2,TGCGCCAGCGGGATAGCGGGGGCCGTGGGGGAGACCCAGTACTTC,CASGIAGAVGETQYF
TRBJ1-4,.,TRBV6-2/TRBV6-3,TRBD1,TGTGCCAGCAGTGGGACAGCTGAAAAACTGTTTTTT,CASSGTAEKLFF
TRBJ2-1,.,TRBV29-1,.,TGCAGCGTTGAAGATCCCCCATACAATGAGCAGTTCTTC,CSVEDPPYNEQFF
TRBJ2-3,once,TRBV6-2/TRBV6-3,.,TGTGCCAGCAGCACTGGACAGAAGGGCACAGATACGCAGTATTTT,CASSTGQKGTDTQYF
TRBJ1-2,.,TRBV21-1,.,TGTGCCAGCAAAGAGGACAGGGTTGCTGGCTACACCTTC,CASKEDRVAGYTF
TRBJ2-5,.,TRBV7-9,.,TGTGCCAGCAGCTTAGTAGGAACAGGGTCCCAAGAGACCCAGTACTTC,CASSLVGTGSQETQYF
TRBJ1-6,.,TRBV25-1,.,TGTGCCAGCAGCCTCTCCTATAATTCACCCCTCCACTTT,CASSLSYNSPLHF
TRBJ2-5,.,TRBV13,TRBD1,TGTGCCAGCAGCACAGGACAGGTTCCCCAAACCCAGTACTTC,CASSTGQVPQTQYF
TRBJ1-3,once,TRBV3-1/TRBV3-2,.,TGTGCCAGCAGCGACCGGAGATCGGGAGTTGGAAACACCATATATTTT,CASSDRRSGVGNTIYF
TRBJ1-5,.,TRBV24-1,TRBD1,TGTGCCACCAGTGACGCGGGACAGAGAGATAATCAGCCCCAGCATTTT,CATSDAGQRDNQPQHF
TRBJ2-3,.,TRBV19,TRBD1,TGTGCCAGTAGTATTGGGGACAGGATGGTAGATACGCAGTATTTT,CASSIGDRMVDTQYF
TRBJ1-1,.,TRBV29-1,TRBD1,TGCAGCGTTGTGGCTGGGACAGGGTTGAACACTGAAGCTTTCTTT,CSVVAGTGLNTEAFF
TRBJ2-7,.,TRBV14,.,TGTGCCAGCAGCCAAGATCTCGACAGGACCTACGAGCAGTACTTC,CASSQDLDRTYEQYF
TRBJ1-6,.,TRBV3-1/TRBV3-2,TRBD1,TGTGCCAGCACCCGGACAGGGTCAGGTTCACCCCTCCACTTT,CASTRTGSGSPLHF
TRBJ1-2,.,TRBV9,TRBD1,TGTGCCAGCAGCTTAAGACAGGGGGACTATGGCTACACCTTC,CASSLRQGDYGYTF
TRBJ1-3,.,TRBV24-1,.,TGTGCCACCAGTGATTCTCGGGGGGCAGGAAACACCATATATTTT,CATSDSRGAGNTIYF
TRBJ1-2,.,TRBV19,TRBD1,TGTGCCACGACCCCGGGGACAGGATTCAACTATGGCTACACCTTC,CATTPGTGFNYGYTF
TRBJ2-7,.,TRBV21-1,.,TGTGCCAGCAGCAAAGTGCGGGGGCGGACCTACGAGCAGTACTTC,CASSKVRGRTYEQYF
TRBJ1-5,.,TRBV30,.,TGTGCCTGGAGTGAAGGGCCAGGGAAGGGGCCCCAGCATTTT,CAWSEGPGKGPQHF
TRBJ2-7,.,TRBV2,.,TGTGCCAGCAGTGAAAAGGGGCAGCCTAGCTCCTACGAGCAGTACTTC,CASSEKGQPSSYEQYF
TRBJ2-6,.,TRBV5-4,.,TGTGCCAGCAGCCCCCGGACAGACTCTGGGGCCAACGTCCTGACTTTC,CASSPRTDSGANVLTF
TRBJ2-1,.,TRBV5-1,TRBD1,TGCGCCAGCAGCTTGGCCTGGGGACAGGGGAACAATGAGCAGTTCTTC,CASSLAWGQGNNEQFF
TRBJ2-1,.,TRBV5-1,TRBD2,TGCGCCAGCAGCTTGAGCGGGGCTGAGCCCTACAATGAGCAGTTCTTC,CASSLSGAEPYNEQFF
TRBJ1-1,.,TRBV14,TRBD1,TGTGCCAGCAGCCCCTCCAGGACAGGGGGGTTTGAAGCTTTCTTT,CASSPSRTGGFEAFF
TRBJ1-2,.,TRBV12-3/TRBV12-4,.,TGTGCCAGCAGACAATCAGGGGCACGAGGCTACACCTTC,CASRQSGARGYTF
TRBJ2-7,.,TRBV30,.,TGTGCCTGGAGCCGGGGTGGGGTGTCCTACGAGCAGTACTTC,CAWSRGGVSYEQYF
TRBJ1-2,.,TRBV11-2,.,TGTGCCAGCAGCTCTCAGGGGAACTATGGCTACACCTTC,CASSSQGNYGYTF
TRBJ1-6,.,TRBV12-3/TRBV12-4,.,TGTGCCAGCAGTTCTGGACTGATTTCACCCCTCCACTTT,CASSSGLISPLHF
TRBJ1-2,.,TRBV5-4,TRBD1,TGTGCCAGCAGCCTAGGGACAGAAGTCCCTAACTATGGCTACACCTTC,CASSLGTEVPNYGYTF
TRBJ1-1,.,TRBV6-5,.,TGTGCCAGCAGTTATGACAACAGGGTTGAAGCTTTCTTT,CASSYDNRVEAFF
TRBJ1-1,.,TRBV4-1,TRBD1,TGCGCCAGCAGCCAAAGGTCGACAGGGGAGGGGGCTTTCTTT,CASSQRSTGEGAFF
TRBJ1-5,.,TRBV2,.,TGTGCCAGCAGTGAAAGACAAATCTCTCAGCCCCAGCATTTT,CASSERQISQPQHF
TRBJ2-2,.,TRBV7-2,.,TGTGCCAGCAGCTTAATGGGGGCGCGGGTCACCGGGGAGCTGTTTTTT,CASSLMGARVTGELFF
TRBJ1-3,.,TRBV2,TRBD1,TGTGCCAGCAGTACTACCGGGACAGGGGGAGGAAACACCATATATTTT,CASSTTGTGGGNTIYF
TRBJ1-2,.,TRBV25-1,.,TGTGCCAGCAAGGCAGGGTCGTATGGCTACACCTTC,CASKAGSYGYTF
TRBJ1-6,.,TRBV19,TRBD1,TGTGCCAGTAGTCCGACCCCGGGACAGGGTTTTAATTCACCCCTCCACTTT,CASSPTPGQGFNSPLHF
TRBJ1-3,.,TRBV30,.,TGTGCCTGGACCAGGGGCGGCGGGAGCTCTGGAAACACCATATATTTT,CAWTRGGGSSGNTIYF
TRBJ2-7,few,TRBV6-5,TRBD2,TGTGCCAGCAGACTAGCGACCCCCGAGCAGTACTTC,CASRLATPEQYF
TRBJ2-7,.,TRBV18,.,TGTGCCAGATCTCACAAGTCAGGGCCCTACGAGCAGTACTTC,CARSHKSGPYEQYF
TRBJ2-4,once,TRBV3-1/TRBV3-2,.,TGTGCCAGCAGATCACAGGGTCACCCTGAAAACATTCAGTACTTC,CASRSQGHPENIQYF
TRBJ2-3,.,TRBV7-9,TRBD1,TGTGCCAGCAGCTCAGGGACAGGGTCAAGCACAGATACGCAGTATTTT,CASSSGTGSSTDTQYF
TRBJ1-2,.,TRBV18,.,TGTGCCAGCTCACCATCAATGGGAGGCCTACCCTATGGCTACACCTTC,CASSPSMGGLPYGYTF
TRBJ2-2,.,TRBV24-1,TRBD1,TGTGCCACCAGTGACTCGGGACAGGGGAACACCGGGGAGCTGTTTTTT,CATSDSGQGNTGELFF
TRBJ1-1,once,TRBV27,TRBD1,TGTGCCAGCAGCCTTACGGGACAGGGGCTCACTGAAGCTTTCTTT,CASSLTGQGLTEAFF
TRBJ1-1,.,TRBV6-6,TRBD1,TGTGCCAGCAGCCAAGGACAGGGGCGGGACACTGAAGCTTTCTTT,CASSQGQGRDTEAFF
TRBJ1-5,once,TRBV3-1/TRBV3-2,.,TGTGCCAGCAGCCAGGGGGAGGGCAATCAGCCCCAGCATTTT,CASSQGEGNQPQHF
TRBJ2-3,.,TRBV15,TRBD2,TGTGCCACCAGCAGGGGTTCTAGCGGGGTTAGCACAGATACGCAGTATTTT,CATSRGSSGVSTDTQYF
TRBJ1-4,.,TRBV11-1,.,TGTGCCAGCAGCTTAATCCCAGAAAAACTGTTTTTT,CASSLIPEKLFF
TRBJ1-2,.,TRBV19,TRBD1,TGTGCCAGTACTCAGGGGGCGGTAGGGCGCGGCTACACCTTC,CASTQGAVGRGYTF
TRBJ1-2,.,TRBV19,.,TGTGCCAGTAGTAGTACCCTCAACGGCTATGGCTACACCTTC,CASSSTLNGYGYTF
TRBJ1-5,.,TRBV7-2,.,TGTGCCAGCAGCTTAGGAATGGGGCAGACATATAGCAATCAGCCCCAGCATTTT,CASSLGMGQTYSNQPQHF
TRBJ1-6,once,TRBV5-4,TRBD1,TGTGCCAGCAGCGCCCCCCCGGGACAGGGTAATTCACCCCTCCACTTT,CASSAPPGQGNSPLHF
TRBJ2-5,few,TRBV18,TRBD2,TGTGCCAGCTCACAGGGACTAGCGGAGACCCAGTACTTC,CASSQGLAETQYF
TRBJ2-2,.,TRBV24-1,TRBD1,TGTGCCACCAGTGATTCCCGGGACAGGAACACCGGGGAGCTGTTTTTT,CATSDSRDRNTGELFF